This record concerns one T cell receptor (beta chain) sequence. What it recognizes is unknown. Profiled with immunoSEQ multiplex PCR; TCRdb holds only in-frame clones, not every one. The sample shows about 83,000 clones, 75% to 90% of them seen only once. These data belong to a study of PD-L1 blockade in urothelial cancer. The CDR3 sequence is 14 residues long. Trimming removed 8 bases from V and 0 bases from J, with 13 bases in between. Germline loops: CDR1 MDHEN, CDR2 SYDVKM. Broader study findings: Clones that were tumor-associated expanded more in the blood of durable-benefit patients at 3 weeks.

The sequence was collected from a woman between 65 and 79 years old with urothelial cancer. The input for sequencing was PBMCs, taken around atezolizumab (anti-PD-L1) treatment. The chain joins TRBV28 to TRBJ2-5; no clear D. The CDR3 region is CASCGEQNQETQYF. The CDR3 DNA reads as TGTGCCAGCTGTGGAGAGCAGAACCAAGAGACCCAGTACTTC.